These T cell receptor beta chains were read from a single sample in a study of blood T cell repertoires in COVID-19. Clones were read by immunoSEQ multiplex PCR, and TCRdb kept only the in-frame ones, dropping some. The sample has 300,000 to 350,000 clones, around nine tenths seen once. What was sequenced was peripheral blood. These receptors came from a woman in her 70s with COVID-19, enrolled during active disease. CDR3s include the opening cysteine and the closing phenylalanine or tryptophan. D genes are given only for firm matches. Size values are once, few and many counts, or a class for expanded clones, and some rows have none.

j_gene | d_gene | abundance | v_gene | CDR3aa | CDR3nt
TRBJ1-2 | NA | once | TRBV4-1 | CASSQEQVFKSHGYTF | TGCGCCAGCAGCCAAGAGCAGGTTTTCAAAAGCCATGGCTACACCTTC
TRBJ2-7 | TRBD1 | NA | TRBV18 | CASSPLLAGQGIHEQYF | TGTGCCAGCTCACCCCTCCTCGCGGGACAGGGTATCCACGAGCAGTACTTC
TRBJ1-2 | NA | NA | TRBV7-9 | CASSGAGMGLEGGYTF | TGTGCCAGCTCCGGCGCCGGGATGGGTCTGGAGGGTGGCTACACCTTC
TRBJ2-1 | TRBD2 | NA | TRBV7-7 | CAVRGANEQFF | TGTGCCGTGCGGGGGGCGAATGAGCAGTTCTTC
TRBJ1-2 | TRBD1 | NA | TRBV7-2 | CASSLVPGQGAGGYTF | TGTGCCAGCAGCTTAGTCCCGGGACAGGGGGCTGGTGGCTACACCTTC
TRBJ1-5 | NA | NA | TRBV4-1 | CASSQDRIPRPYSNQPQHF | TGCGCCAGCAGCCAAGACAGAATCCCTCGTCCGTATAGCAATCAGCCCCAGCATTTT
TRBJ1-1 | NA | NA | TRBV11-2 | CASSPSRGLGTEAFF | TGTGCCAGCAGCCCCTCGAGGGGGTTGGGCACTGAAGCTTTCTTT
TRBJ1-5 | NA | NA | TRBV28 | CASSPTGLGNQPQHF | TGTGCCAGCAGTCCTACAGGGTTAGGCAATCAGCCCCAGCATTTT
TRBJ2-1 | NA | once | TRBV3-1/TRBV3-2 | CASTIQGNEQFF | TGTGCCAGCACTATACAGGGAAATGAGCAGTTCTTC
TRBJ2-7 | NA | NA | TRBV18 | CASSPLRGYEQYF | TGTGCCAGCTCACCCCTACGCGGCTACGAGCAGTACTTC
TRBJ1-2 | NA | NA | TRBV7-8 | CASSARAANYGYTF | TGTGCCAGCAGCGCCAGGGCAGCTAACTATGGCTACACCTTC
TRBJ2-3 | NA | NA | TRBV18 | CASSPSLRAEADTQYF | TGTGCCAGCTCACCATCCCTACGAGCTGAGGCAGATACGCAGTATTTT
TRBJ1-5 | TRBD1 | NA | TRBV5-3 | CARRPTGRENQPQHF | TGTGCCAGAAGACCGACAGGGCGGGAAAATCAGCCCCAGCATTTT
TRBJ2-5 | TRBD2 | NA | TRBV7-9 | CASSYGGARETQYF | TGTGCCAGCAGCTACGGGGGGGCCAGAGAGACCCAGTACTTC
TRBJ1-4 | NA | NA | TRBV4-2 | CASSQDLGVTNEKLFF | TGTGCCAGCAGCCAAGATCTAGGGGTAACTAATGAAAAACTGTTTTTT
TRBJ1-4 | NA | NA | TRBV9 | CASSPGGGRDEKLFF | TGTGCCAGCAGCCCAGGCGGGGGGAGGGATGAAAAACTGTTTTTT
TRBJ1-4 | NA | NA | TRBV23-1 | CASSAPGWTNEKLFF | TGCGCCAGCTCCGCTCCAGGGTGGACTAATGAAAAACTGTTTTTT
TRBJ1-1 | TRBD1 | NA | TRBV30 | CAWTTGAGTEAFF | TGTGCCTGGACCACAGGGGCCGGCACTGAAGCTTTCTTT
TRBJ2-3 | TRBD2 | NA | TRBV7-2 | CASSLVWRGGTNTQYF | TGTGCCAGCAGCTTAGTCTGGCGGGGGGGTACAAATACGCAGTATTTT
TRBJ2-3 | TRBD1 | once | TRBV19 | CASSSRQGATDTQYF | TGTGCCAGTAGTTCCCGACAGGGGGCCACAGATACGCAGTATTTT
TRBJ2-7 | NA | few | TRBV5-1 | CASSLAETAEQYF | TGCGCCAGCAGCTTGGCCGAGACAGCTGAGCAGTACTTC
TRBJ2-7 | NA | NA | TRBV29-1 | CSVEEGVYEQYF | TGCAGCGTTGAGGAGGGAGTGTACGAGCAGTACTTC
TRBJ1-6 | NA | NA | TRBV6-5 | CASSTGNSPLHF | TGTGCCAGCAGCACAGGGAATTCACCCCTCCACTTT
TRBJ1-4 | NA | NA | TRBV21-1 | CASSARRIGRDSLTTNEKLFF | TGTGCCAGCAGCGCACGCCGGATTGGACGGGACAGTTTAACAACTAATGAAAAACTGTTTTTT
TRBJ2-7 | TRBD1 | NA | TRBV7-6 | CASSVSTGAPYEQYF | TGTGCCAGCAGCGTATCCACAGGGGCGCCTTACGAGCAGTACTTC
TRBJ2-3 | NA | NA | TRBV7-9 | CASSEADGGWADTQYF | TGTGCCAGCAGCGAAGCCGATGGAGGGTGGGCGGATACGCAGTATTTT